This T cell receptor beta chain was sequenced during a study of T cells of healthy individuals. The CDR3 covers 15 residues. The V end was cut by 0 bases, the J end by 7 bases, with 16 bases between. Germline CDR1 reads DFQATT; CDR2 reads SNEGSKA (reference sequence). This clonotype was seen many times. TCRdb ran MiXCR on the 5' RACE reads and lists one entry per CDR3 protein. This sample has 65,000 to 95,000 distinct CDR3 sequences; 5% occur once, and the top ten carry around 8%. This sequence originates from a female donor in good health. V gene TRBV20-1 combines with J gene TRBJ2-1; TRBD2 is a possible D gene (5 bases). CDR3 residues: CSARDIRLLRNEQFF. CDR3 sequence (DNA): TGCAGTGCTAGAGATATCCGACTATTAAGGAATGAGCAGTTCTTC.